Below, 5 T cell receptor beta chains from the same sample are listed, as sequenced in a study of CD8 T cells in Susac syndrome. RNA amounts of about 0.5 to 1 ug underwent reverse transcription with random hexamers. TCRdb itself ran the immunoSEQ multiplex PCR reads through MiXCR, one entry per CDR3 protein. The sample shows roughly 200,000 distinct CDR3 sequences, roughly 95% of them seen only once. Sequenced input: CD4+ T cells from PBMCs. All receptors derive from a human donor in good health.

This chain uses TRBV29-1 with TRBJ1-1; 9 bases are a match to TRBD1. From germline, CDR1 is SQVTM and CDR2 ANQGSEA. Unmatched junction bases numbered 9, after V lost 6 bases and J lost 1 base. The CDR3 contains 15 residues. DNA of the CDR3: TGCAGCGTCCGCGAGCAGGGACAGGGGAACACTGAAGCTTTCTTT. Protein: CSVREQGQGNTEAFF.

The V and J genes are TRBV10-2 and TRBJ2-1; a possible D gene is TRBD2 (7 bases). Germline values: CDR1 WSHSY, CDR2 SAAADI. V was clipped by 4 bases and J by 7 bases, with 17 bases between them. This CDR3 contains 15 residues. The CDR3 is CASSAVQRDTNEQFF. The CDR3 DNA reads TGCGCCAGCAGTGCGGTACAGCGGGACACTAATGAGCAGTTCTTC.

This clonotype was counted a few times. This CDR3 is CSARVSPNTEAFF. The DNA for the CDR3 is TGCAGTGCTAGAGTATCACCGAACACTGAAGCTTTCTTT. The J gene is TRBJ1-1, the V gene TRBV20-1; no reliable D call. Germline assignment: CDR1 DFQATT and CDR2 SNEGSKA (reference sequence). There are 13 residues in the CDR3. Trimming shortened V by 1 base and J by 1 base, and 7 bases separated the two germline ends.

This chain uses TRBV30 with TRBJ2-1, with no clear D. CDR3 length: 11 residues. Germline CDR1 and CDR2: GTSNPN and SVGIG (reference sequence). The V end was cut by 4 bases, the J end by 3 bases, with 4 bases between. In DNA, the CDR3 is TGTGCCTGGACTAGCTACAATGAGCAGTTCTTC. Protein: CAWTSYNEQFF.

This clonotype was seen more than once but under ten times. The J gene is TRBJ2-2, the V gene TRBV15; possibly TRBD1 or TRBD2 for D (5 bases each). Between the trimmed V and J ends, which lost 3 bases and 0 bases, there was a span of 5 bases. This CDR3 is 14 amino acids long. Germline CDR1 and CDR2: LNHNV and YYDKDF (reference sequence). The CDR3 DNA is TGTGCCACCAGCAGGGGGGCGAACACCGGGGAGCTGTTTTTT. It yields the protein CATSRGANTGELFF.